This is a list of T cell receptor beta chains from one sample in a study of memory CD4+ T cells and cytomegalovirus serostatus. TCRdb's copy holds only in-frame clones and misses some; the assay was immunoSEQ multiplex PCR. The sample has over 40,000 clones, roughly four fifths seen once. Input material: memory CD4+ T cells from blood. These receptor sequences come from an adult in good health and CMV-seropositive. CDR3s include the opening cysteine and the closing phenylalanine or tryptophan. D genes are given only for firm matches. Part of the rows lack a size; the others show once, few, many or a class for expanded clones.

clone size | CDR3 length | J gene | V gene | D gene | CDR3 protein | CDR3 DNA
- | 13 | TRBJ1-2 | TRBV7-9 | - | CASSLGTVYGYTF | TGTGCCAGCAGCTTAGGGACGGTGTATGGCTACACCTTC
- | 11 | TRBJ2-5 | TRBV21-1 | - | CASSTGETQYF | TGTGCCAGCAGCACGGGCGAGACCCAGTACTTC
- | 14 | TRBJ1-4 | TRBV28 | - | CASSFGVGTEKLFF | TGTGCCAGCAGTTTTGGGGTGGGTACTGAAAAACTGTTTTTT
- | 16 | TRBJ2-7 | TRBV5-1 | TRBD1 | CASSLDPGQGEYEQYF | TGCGCCAGCAGCTTGGACCCGGGACAGGGGGAATACGAGCAGTACTTC
once | 14 | TRBJ1-2 | TRBV7-9 | - | CASSLTFQGGGYTF | TGTGCCAGCAGCTTGACCTTCCAGGGTGGCGGCTACACCTTC
- | 14 | TRBJ2-3 | TRBV2 | - | CASRSADGADTQYF | TGTGCCAGCAGATCCGCCGACGGGGCAGATACGCAGTATTTT
- | 12 | TRBJ2-7 | TRBV28 | - | CASQALTYEQYF | TGTGCCAGCCAAGCTTTGACCTACGAGCAGTACTTC
- | 16 | TRBJ1-3 | TRBV6-6 | - | CASSYSEAGSRNTIYF | TGTGCCAGCAGTTACTCTGAGGCCGGGTCAAGAAACACCATATATTTT
- | 16 | TRBJ2-7 | TRBV6-5 | - | CASSYHRVRDLYEQYF | TGTGCCAGCAGTTACCACCGGGTCCGGGACCTCTACGAGCAGTACTTC
once | 15 | TRBJ1-6 | TRBV28 | - | CASSHGAGWNSPLHF | TGTGCCAGCAGCCACGGCGCAGGGTGGAATTCACCCCTCCACTTT
- | 15 | TRBJ2-3 | TRBV5-6 | TRBD1 | CASRRRDRGTDTQYF | TGTGCCAGCAGACGCCGGGACAGGGGCACAGATACGCAGTATTTT
- | 15 | TRBJ2-2 | TRBV19 | TRBD1 | CASSMAQGAAGELFF | TGTGCCAGTAGTATGGCCCAGGGGGCTGCCGGGGAGCTGTTTTTT
- | 17 | TRBJ1-3 | TRBV9 | - | CASSVAGQPDSGNTIYF | TGTGCCAGCAGCGTAGCCGGACAACCTGACTCTGGAAACACCATATATTTT
once | 14 | TRBJ2-2 | TRBV19 | - | CASSLQGGTGELFF | TGTGCCAGTAGTCTCCAGGGGGGCACCGGGGAGCTGTTTTTT
- | 14 | TRBJ2-1 | TRBV7-2 | TRBD1 | CASSFKDRGDEQFF | TGTGCCAGCAGCTTCAAGGACAGGGGAGATGAGCAGTTCTTC
- | 14 | TRBJ1-3 | TRBV18 | - | CASSPGPSGNTIYF | TGTGCCAGCTCACCAGGGCCCTCTGGAAACACCATATATTTT
- | 17 | TRBJ2-5 | TRBV5-1 | TRBD2 | CASSLASGGALEETQYF | TGCGCCAGCAGCTTGGCCAGCGGGGGGGCCCTGGAAGAGACCCAGTACTTC
- | 14 | TRBJ1-1 | TRBV9 | - | CASSPNPSDTEAFF | TGTGCCAGCAGCCCCAACCCATCGGACACTGAAGCTTTCTTT
- | 11 | TRBJ2-2 | TRBV19 | - | CASSKDSELFF | TGTGCCAGTAGTAAGGACAGTGAGCTGTTTTTT
medium-sized | 14 | TRBJ1-1 | TRBV11-1 | - | CASSPPGQPGKAFF | TGTGCCAGCAGCCCACCGGGACAACCGGGAAAAGCTTTCTTT
- | 11 | TRBJ2-7 | TRBV20-1 | TRBD1 | CSAITGDEQYF | TGCAGTGCCATCACAGGGGACGAGCAGTACTTC
- | 13 | TRBJ1-1 | TRBV5-1 | - | CASSQELNTEAFF | TGCGCCAGCAGCCAGGAGCTGAACACTGAAGCTTTCTTT
- | 13 | TRBJ2-3 | TRBV18 | - | CASQGHPTDTQYF | TGTGCCAGCCAGGGACACCCCACAGATACGCAGTATTTT
- | 15 | TRBJ2-1 | TRBV11-2 | - | CASTSHGASYNEQFF | TGTGCCAGCACCTCTCACGGGGCCTCCTACAATGAGCAGTTCTTC
few | 13 | TRBJ1-1 | TRBV6-5 | - | CASSLTSGRKAFF | TGTGCCAGCAGTTTAACTTCAGGACGGAAAGCTTTCTTT
few | 14 | TRBJ1-6 | TRBV27 | TRBD1 | CASSSTGGDSPLHF | TGTGCCAGCAGTTCGACAGGGGGGGATTCACCCCTCCACTTT
- | 13 | TRBJ2-1 | TRBV10-1 | TRBD2 | CASKSSGGNEQFF | TGCGCCAGCAAGTCAAGCGGGGGGAATGAGCAGTTCTTC
- | 16 | TRBJ2-5 | TRBV18 | TRBD1 | CASSPNGQVLGETQYF | TGTGCCAGCTCACCCAATGGACAGGTCCTGGGGGAGACCCAGTACTTC
- | 14 | TRBJ1-5 | TRBV25-1 | - | CASSVSSGNQPQHF | TGTGCCAGCAGTGTTTCGTCGGGCAATCAGCCCCAGCATTTT
- | 13 | TRBJ2-3 | TRBV7-2 | - | CASSRDKTDTQYF | TGTGCCAGCAGTCGAGACAAAACAGATACGCAGTATTTT
- | 16 | TRBJ1-6 | TRBV27 | - | CASSPQAGLTNSPLHF | TGTGCCAGCAGTCCTCAGGCGGGACTCACCAATTCACCCCTCCACTTT
- | 14 | TRBJ1-4 | TRBV7-2 | - | CASSRTLGYEKLFF | TGTGCCAGCAGCCGGACGCTGGGCTATGAAAAACTGTTTTTT
- | 12 | TRBJ2-1 | TRBV29-1 | - | CSTNRDYNEQFF | TGCAGCACAAACAGAGATTACAATGAGCAGTTCTTC
- | 13 | TRBJ1-6 | TRBV27 | - | CASSDSYNSPLHF | TGTGCCAGCAGTGACTCGTATAATTCACCCCTCCACTTT
- | 15 | TRBJ1-2 | TRBV11-1 | TRBD1 | CASSRDRGKMDGYTF | TGTGCCAGCAGCCGGGACAGGGGGAAGATGGATGGCTACACCTTC
- | 15 | TRBJ1-5 | TRBV10-3 | - | CAISEYGDNQPPQHF | TGTGCCATCAGTGAGTACGGGGACAATCAGCCGCCCCAGCATTTT
- | 14 | TRBJ2-5 | TRBV5-1 | TRBD2 | CASSFSGREETQYF | TGCGCCAGCAGCTTTTCAGGGAGGGAAGAGACCCAGTACTTC
- | 15 | TRBJ2-1 | TRBV10-3 | - | CAISESAGSYNEQFF | TGTGCCATCAGTGAGTCGGCCGGCTCCTACAATGAGCAGTTCTTC
- | 13 | TRBJ1-4 | TRBV7-8 | - | CASSLVDDEKLFF | TGTGCCAGCAGCTTAGTCGATGATGAAAAACTGTTTTTT
- | 12 | TRBJ1-2 | TRBV18 | TRBD1 | CASSPGTGFWTF | TGTGCCAGCTCACCAGGGACAGGGTTCTGGACCTTC
- | 15 | TRBJ2-5 | TRBV11-3 | - | CASSSRTGLQETQYF | TGTGCCAGCAGCTCGCGAACAGGACTCCAAGAGACCCAGTACTTC
- | 15 | TRBJ1-6 | TRBV19 | - | CASSKRPALNSPLHF | TGTGCCAGTAGTAAAAGACCGGCCCTTAATTCACCCCTCCACTTT
few | 12 | TRBJ1-6 | TRBV6-1 | - | CASSEGLPSLHF | TGTGCCAGCAGTGAAGGTCTACCATCCCTCCACTTT
- | 18 | TRBJ1-6 | TRBV18 | - | CASSPTYSRDEYNSPLHF | TGTGCCAGCTCACCCACATATAGCCGGGACGAATACAATTCACCCCTCCACTTT
- | 15 | TRBJ2-3 | TRBV7-2 | - | CASSRGGLGTDTQYF | TGTGCCAGCAGCAGGGGGGGCCTAGGCACAGATACGCAGTATTTT
- | 18 | TRBJ1-4 | TRBV5-1 | TRBD1 | CASSKRTGGAGEGEKLFF | TGCGCCAGCAGCAAAAGAACAGGGGGCGCGGGTGAGGGTGAAAAACTGTTTTTT
- | 14 | TRBJ2-5 | TRBV7-3 | TRBD2 | CASSSSGAKETQYF | TGTGCCAGCAGCTCCAGCGGGGCCAAAGAGACCCAGTACTTC
once | 17 | TRBJ2-1 | TRBV7-9 | TRBD1 | CASSRLTGTGDPNEQFF | TGTGCCAGCAGCCGCCTAACCGGGACAGGGGATCCCAATGAGCAGTTCTTC
- | 11 | TRBJ2-7 | TRBV11-2 | - | CASSLLSEQYF | TGTGCCAGCAGCTTACTGAGCGAGCAGTACTTC
- | 14 | TRBJ2-7 | TRBV6-1 | TRBD1 | CASTFSGQGAEQYF | TGTGCCAGCACTTTCTCGGGACAGGGCGCCGAGCAGTACTTC
- | 14 | TRBJ1-4 | TRBV28 | - | CASSDRRANEKLFF | TGTGCCAGCAGTGACAGGAGGGCTAATGAAAAACTGTTTTTT
few | 19 | TRBJ2-4 | TRBV4-1 | TRBD2 | CASSQGSRGGFLTKNIQYF | TGCGCCAGCAGCCAAGGTAGCCGGGGGGGCTTTCTAACCAAAAACATTCAGTACTTC
- | 14 | TRBJ1-1 | TRBV6-1 | TRBD1 | CASSQQGAITEAFF | TGTGCCAGCAGTCAACAGGGGGCGATCACTGAAGCTTTCTTT
- | 11 | TRBJ2-7 | TRBV19 | TRBD1 | CASSRDSEQYF | TGTGCCAGTTCACGGGACAGCGAGCAGTACTTC
few | 16 | TRBJ1-4 | TRBV5-1 | TRBD1 | CASSISAQGANEKLFF | TGCGCCAGCAGCATTTCAGCACAGGGGGCTAATGAAAAACTGTTTTTT
- | 13 | TRBJ1-5 | TRBV29-1 | - | CSVAGTGGQPQHF | TGCAGCGTAGCCGGGACCGGGGGACAGCCCCAGCATTTT